The 32 T cell receptor beta chains reported below all come from one sample, sequenced in a study of Graves' ophthalmopathy and Graves' hyperthyroidism. Amplified material comprised TCR beta CDR3 regions derived from RNA transcripts. A first-round RT-PCR used HTBI primers, followed by a second-round multiplex PCR. TCRdb analysed the multiplex PCR reads with MiXCR anew, one entry per CDR3 protein. The table records about 240,000 distinct CDR3 sequences, around 50% of them present only once. Sequencing was performed on peripheral blood. All receptors derive from an adult man with Graves' ophthalmopathy.

This clonotype was seen a few times. This sequence joins TRBV6-1 and TRBJ1-4, with D maybe TRBD1 (6 bases). The germline V gene has CDR1 MNHNS and CDR2 SASEGT. With 7 bases removed from V and 5 bases from J, the gap between germline ends came to 11 bases. This CDR3 contains 13 residues. The CDR3 sequence is CASKTGGNEKLFF. The CDR3 DNA is TGTGCCAGCAAGACAGGTGGAAATGAAAAACTGTTTTTT.

The chain links TRBV11-2 to TRBJ1-5, with no clear D. The CDR3 consists of 14 residues. Between the trimmed V and J ends, which lost 2 bases and 7 bases, there was a span of 12 bases. From germline, CDR1 is SGHAT and CDR2 FQNNGV. The CDR3 nucleotides read TGTGCCAGCAGCTTACCCGGCACTGGACAGCCCCAGCATTTT. Encoded protein: CASSLPGTGQPQHF.

This clonotype turned up a few times. The chain recombines TRBV20-1 with TRBJ1-2; TRBD1 might be the D (6 bases). The CDR3 consists of 13 residues. Germline CDR1 DFQATT, CDR2 SNEGSKA (reference sequence). V was pared by 1 base and J by 4 bases, with 10 bases between. The CDR3: CSARGGAGYGYTF. CDR3 DNA: TGCAGTGCTAGAGGGGGGGCTGGCTATGGCTACACCTTC.

This clonotype was found a few times. V gene TRBV5-8 combines with J gene TRBJ1-1; D is possibly TRBD1 (6 bases). CDR3 length: 15 residues. CDR1 is SGHTS and CDR2 is YDEGEE in the germline V gene. V gave up 0 bases and J gave up 0 bases, with 9 bases separating them. DNA for the CDR3: TGTGCCAGCAGCTTGGACAGGGATTTGAACACTGAAGCTTTCTTT. Its protein product is CASSLDRDLNTEAFF.

The V gene is TRBV3-1, the J gene TRBJ2-7; D perhaps matches TRBD1 (6 bases). The germline V and J ends were trimmed by 4 bases and 1 base, with 11 bases remaining between them. CDR1 is LGHDT, CDR2 YNNKEL, per germline (reference sequence). This CDR3 is built from 14 residues. The CDR3 region is CASSPGTLSYEQYF. The CDR3 DNA follows: TGTGCCAGCAGCCCCGGGACATTGTCCTACGAGCAGTACTTC.

The CDR3 DNA reads as TGTGCCAGCAGCTTGGGGGCGACATCGGGCACTGAAGCTTTCTTT. Translated: CASSLGATSGTEAFF. The chain recombines TRBV2 with TRBJ1-1, with D possibly TRBD1 on 6 matching bases. Trimming stripped 6 bases from V and 4 bases from J, with 18 bases between. Germline CDR1 and CDR2: SNHLY and FYNNEI. There are 15 residues in the CDR3.

This clonotype turned up a few times. The J gene is TRBJ2-6, the V gene TRBV5-1; 7 bases map to TRBD1. The V segment lost 5 bases and the J segment 0 bases; nucleotides outside the gene matches: 11. In germline, CDR1 is SGHRS, CDR2 YFSETQ. The CDR3 extends over 18 amino acids. The CDR3 reads CASRPKGQTNSGANVLTF. DNA of the CDR3: TGCGCCAGCAGGCCGAAGGGACAGACCAACTCTGGGGCCAACGTCCTGACTTTC.

The chain has TRBV19 and TRBJ1-5; D is unclear. CDR1 LNHDA and CDR2 SQIVND come from the germline V gene (reference sequence). V shed 5 bases and J shed 4 bases, with 9 bases lying between them. The CDR3 length is 13 residues. CDR3 bases: TGTGCCAGTAGTCCCTCATTGAATCAGCCCCAGCATTTT. As protein: CASSPSLNQPQHF.

This clonotype was observed a handful of times. The rearrangement links TRBV29-1 to TRBJ2-7, with a weak D call TRBD1 (6 bases). CDR3 length equals 12 residues. V lost 5 bases and J 2 bases, leaving 10 bases between the germline ends. The V gene's germline CDR1 is SQVTM and CDR2 ANQGSEA. CDR3: CSVSRDTYEQYF. The CDR3 DNA reads TGCAGCGTTTCGAGGGACACCTACGAGCAGTACTTC.

The chain is built from TRBV7-8 and TRBJ2-7; 7 nucleotides line up with TRBD2. The germline V gene encodes CDR1 SGHVS and CDR2 FQNEAQ. This CDR3 has 14 amino acids. Trimming removed 5 bases from V and 5 bases from J; junction bases left unmatched: 9. CDR3 residues: CASSPGGISDEQYF. The DNA of the CDR3 is TGTGCCAGCAGCCCGGGGGGTATATCGGACGAGCAGTACTTC.

The CDR3: CATSDAGQGVNTGELFF. DNA for the CDR3: TGTGCCACCAGTGACGCGGGACAGGGGGTAAACACCGGGGAGCTGTTTTTT. The gene calls are TRBV24-1 and TRBJ2-2, with 11 bases matching TRBD1. Unmatched junction bases numbered 5, after V lost 4 bases and J lost 2 bases. This CDR3 is built from 17 residues. CDR1 and CDR2 (germline): KGHDR, SFDVKD.

The chain joins TRBV5-6 to TRBJ1-2, with TRBD1 identical over 9 bases. CDR3 length: 14 amino acids. J lost 7 bases, V lost 1 base, and 5 bases had no gene match. The germline V gene has CDR1 SGHDT and CDR2 YYEEEE. CDR3 nucleotides: TGTGCCAGCAGCTTGAACAGGGGGCGCGGTGGCTACACCTTC. Translating it yields CASSLNRGRGGYTF.

This clonotype was seen only a few times. At one boundary the junction diverges from the germline segment, which might be a read error. This sequence joins TRBV7-9 and TRBJ1-2; 8 nucleotides agree with TRBD1. The germline CDR1 and CDR2 sequences are SEHNR and FQNEAQ (reference sequence). The CDR3 contains 13 residues. CDR3 protein: CVSSLLTGDGYTF. The DNA for the CDR3 is TGTGTCAGCAGCCTACTGACAGGGGACGGCTACACCTTC.

This clonotype was seen only a few times. The gene calls are TRBV7-9 and TRBJ1-5; TRBD1 is a possible D gene (6 bases). The V and J ends lost 5 bases and 6 bases respectively, with 17 bases between them. Germline CDR1 reads SEHNR; CDR2 reads FQNEAQ (reference sequence). The CDR3 length is 15 residues. CDR3 sequence reads: CASSNRDGGVQPQHF. The CDR3 nucleotides are TGTGCCAGCAGCAACCGGGACGGGGGCGTTCAGCCCCAGCATTTT.

This clonotype has a count of ten or more. The gene calls are TRBV15 and TRBJ2-5; D may match TRBD1 or TRBD2 (5 bases each). The V gene's germline CDR1 is LNHNV and CDR2 YYDKDF (reference sequence). Trimming cost V 4 bases and J 1 base, with 7 bases left between them. There are 13 residues in the CDR3. This CDR3 reads CATSTGAQETQYF. The CDR3 nucleotides read TGTGCCACCAGCACCGGGGCCCAAGAGACCCAGTACTTC.

Only a few counts were recorded for this clonotype. The chain has TRBV29-1 and TRBJ1-1; a possible D gene is TRBD1 (5 bases). Trimming stripped 4 bases from V and 3 bases from J, with 15 bases between. The CDR3 spans 14 residues. The germline gives CDR1 SQVTM, CDR2 ANQGSEA. The CDR3 nucleotides read TGCAGCGTTGGAGGGGCGACCCCCTACACTGAAGCTTTCTTT. Its translation is CSVGGATPYTEAFF.

Concerning this clonotype itself: At one end, the junction sequence differs from germline, possibly due to a read error. The chain has TRBV29-1 and TRBJ1-2; 11 bases are shared with TRBD1. The V gene's germline CDR1 is SQVTM and CDR2 ANQGSEA. The CDR3 contains 10 residues. CDR3: CSVRTGGNFF. CDR3 bases: TGCAGCGTCCGGACAGGGGGCAACTTCTTC.

The V and J genes are TRBV2 and TRBJ1-5, with a weak D call TRBD1 (6 bases). Per germline, CDR1 SNHLY and CDR2 FYNNEI. Trimming stripped 4 bases from V and 9 bases from J, with 13 bases between. This CDR3 is built from 13 residues. The CDR3 nucleotides are TGTGCCAGCAGTGGTTACAGGGAACGGCCCCAGCATTTT. Translated, it gives CASSGYRERPQHF.

The genes are TRBV10-1 and TRBJ2-5; 8 bases align to TRBD1. Germline trimming cut 9 bases from V and 7 bases from J; bases unmatched to any gene: 13. The CDR3 has 14 amino acids. Germline loops: CDR1 WNHNN, CDR2 SYGVQD (reference sequence). The CDR3 region is CARTKGQGVRTQYF. CDR3 coding DNA: TGCGCCAGAACGAAAGGACAGGGCGTGAGGACCCAGTACTTC.

This clonotype was counted between two and nine times. V is TRBV7-9 and J is TRBJ1-2; D is unclear. CDR3 length: 11 amino acids. Trimming took 5 bases from V and 7 from J, leaving 8 bases between them. CDR1 is SEHNR, CDR2 FQNEAQ, per germline (reference sequence). The CDR3 loop is CASSRDIGYTF. DNA for the CDR3: TGTGCCAGCAGCCGGGATATTGGCTACACCTTC. Looking up the rest from reference TRBV7-9 and TRBJ1-2 gives the full variable domain: DTGVSQNPRHKITKRGQNVTFRCDPISEHNRLYWYRQTLGQGPEFLTYFQNEAQLEKSRLLSDRFSAERPKGSFSTLEIQRTEQGDSAMYLCASSRDIGYTFGSGTRLTVV.

This clonotype was counted a few times. The chain has TRBV7-9 and TRBJ1-6; TRBD1 agrees at 10 bases. Germline V gives CDR1 SEHNR, CDR2 FQNEAQ (reference sequence). The CDR3 totals 15 residues. The junction had 7 bases not matched to a gene; V was cut back by 5 bases and J by 9 bases. The CDR3 protein is CASSARQGAGSPLHF. The CDR3 bases are TGTGCCAGCAGCGCAAGACAGGGGGCAGGTTCACCCCTCCACTTT.

This clonotype was detected ten times or more. V usage is TRBV7-8 and J usage is TRBJ1-4, with 9 bases identical to TRBD1. V shed 8 bases and J 5 bases; nucleotides not matched to a gene: 3. CDR3 size: 13 residues. The V gene's germline CDR1 is SGHVS and CDR2 FQNEAQ. The CDR3 DNA reads as TGTGCCAGCTCCGGGACAGGGAATGAAAAACTGTTTTTT. Its protein product is CASSGTGNEKLFF.

A single count supports this clonotype. J is TRBJ1-5 and V is TRBV6-1; the D gene is possibly TRBD1 (6 bases). Germline assignment: CDR1 MNHNS and CDR2 SASEGT. The V gene lost 2 bases and the J gene lost 7 bases, with 12 bases spanning the gap. This CDR3 contains 14 residues. CDR3 amino acids: CASSEMAGVQPQHF. DNA of the CDR3: TGTGCCAGCAGTGAAATGGCAGGGGTCCAGCCCCAGCATTTT.

The J gene is TRBJ1-2, the V gene TRBV11-2; 10 bases agree with TRBD1. Germline CDR1 is SGHAT and CDR2 is FQNNGV. V lost 4 bases to trimming and J lost 7 bases; unmatched junction nucleotides: 9. The CDR3 runs 15 residues. CDR3 bases: TGTGCCAGCAGCTCACTTCCGGGACAGGGGCTTGGCTACACCTTC. Translating it yields CASSSLPGQGLGYTF.

Many counts were recorded for this clonotype. V usage is TRBV2 and J usage is TRBJ1-2; 10 bases align to TRBD1. The J segment lost 2 bases and the V segment lost 6 bases, leaving 9 bases of the junction unmatched. CDR1 SNHLY and CDR2 FYNNEI come from the germline V gene. The CDR3 loop spans 16 amino acids. The CDR3 loop reads CASSPGQGSLNYGYTF. In DNA, the CDR3 is TGTGCCAGCAGCCCGGGACAGGGGTCCCTAAACTATGGCTACACCTTC.

The rearrangement uses TRBV5-1 and TRBJ2-2; a weak D match, TRBD1 (6 bases). The germline V gene encodes CDR1 SGHRS and CDR2 YFSETQ. Trimming shortened V by 3 bases and J by 6 bases, and 12 bases separated the two germline ends. The CDR3 is made up of 14 amino acids. CDR3 bases: TGCGCCAGCAGCTGGGTACAGGGAGCCGGGGAGCTGTTTTTT. Translation gives CASSWVQGAGELFF.

V is TRBV7-2 and J is TRBJ1-1, with 7 positions matching TRBD1. This CDR3 contains 15 residues. Germline V lookup: CDR1 SGHTA, CDR2 FQGNSA. Losses at the gene ends were 4 bases for V and 1 base for J; bases not matched to a gene: 6. The DNA for the CDR3 is TGTGCCAGCAGCTCACAGGGGACATCGAACACTGAAGCTTTCTTT. This codes for CASSSQGTSNTEAFF.

The chain joins TRBV24-1 to TRBJ2-2, with D tentatively TRBD2 (6 bases). The V and J ends lost 9 bases and 5 bases respectively, with 18 bases between them. The CDR3 runs to 15 residues. Germline assignment: CDR1 KGHDR and CDR2 SFDVKD. The CDR3 sequence is CATGGVAEPTGELFF. In DNA, the CDR3 is TGTGCCACCGGTGGAGTAGCGGAGCCAACCGGGGAGCTGTTTTTT.

This clonotype was detected ten times or more. The chain is built from TRBV10-2 and TRBJ1-1; 8 bases agree with TRBD1. In germline, CDR1 is WSHSY, CDR2 SAAADI. The CDR3 has 12 amino acids. The ends lost 6 bases at V and 7 bases at J; junction bases unmatched: 4. The CDR3 nucleotides read TGCGCCAGCAGGACAGGGGCACATGAAGCTTTCTTT. This sequence encodes CASRTGAHEAFF.

The genes are TRBV2 and TRBJ1-5; tentatively, D is TRBD1 (6 bases). V shed 6 bases and J shed 7 bases, with 19 bases lying between them. Germline lookup yields CDR1 SNHLY and CDR2 FYNNEI. The length of the CDR3 is 15 residues. The CDR3 nucleotides are TGTGCCAGCAGCTTAGTGGACAGTCCGGGCCAGCCCCAGCATTTT. This sequence encodes CASSLVDSPGQPQHF.

The CDR3 sequence is CASSPRGSRYSNQPQHF. CDR3 in DNA: TGTGCCAGTAGCCCGAGAGGCAGCCGTTATAGCAATCAGCCCCAGCATTTT. This chain uses TRBV19 with TRBJ1-5; D not certain. Trimming took off 6 bases at V and 0 bases at J, with 18 bases between the two ends. In germline, CDR1 is LNHDA, CDR2 SQIVND (reference sequence). The CDR3 is 17 amino acids.

The chain uses TRBV4-1 and TRBJ2-7; D call uncertain. This CDR3 region has 14 residues. Germline assignment: CDR1 MGHRA and CDR2 YSYEKL. With 2 bases removed from V and 4 bases from J, the gap between germline ends came to 12 bases. CDR3 DNA sequence: TGCGCCAGCAGCCAACTGGGTGCAGGTTACGAGCAGTACTTC. Encoded protein: CASSQLGAGYEQYF.